A single sample gave rise to the 30 T cell receptor beta chains below, sequenced in a study of identical twins. MiXCR was run by TCRdb on the 5' RACE reads, yielding one entry per CDR3 protein. Here the sample spans 450,000 or so distinct CDR3 sequences, over 12% being singletons. The sample was also reused in another study, on yellow fever vaccine responses in identical twins.

The sample consisted of CD4+ T cells sorted from blood. The receptors were sampled from a woman aged 18-35 years in good health.

The rearrangement joins TRBV19 to TRBJ2-1; weak D call: TRBD1 (6 bases). The CDR3 has 13 amino acids. Germline CDR1 is LNHDA and CDR2 is SQIVND (reference sequence). Trimming removed 3 bases from V and 8 bases from J, with 11 bases in between. The CDR3 sequence is CASSMDREDEQFF. DNA of the CDR3: TGTGCCAGTAGTATGGACAGAGAGGATGAGCAGTTCTTC.

This clonotype was detected a few times. The V call is TRBV3-1, the J call TRBJ2-5; tentatively, D is TRBD1 or TRBD2 (5 bases each). V was shortened by 0 bases and J by 4 bases, with 9 bases between the two germline ends. This CDR3 is built from 14 residues. Germline-derived CDR1 and CDR2 are LGHDT and YNNKEL (reference sequence). The CDR3 bases are TGTGCCAGCAGCCAAGATCCGGGGACAGAGACCCAGTACTTC. Translated, it gives CASSQDPGTETQYF.

This clonotype was recorded a few times. The gene calls are TRBV12-3 or TRBV12-4 and TRBJ2-1; TRBD2 agrees at 10 bases. The V segment lost 6 bases and the J segment 4 bases; nucleotides outside the gene matches: 9. The CDR3 is 16 residues long. The CDR3 nucleotides are TGTGCCAGCAGCTCTTCTCTAGCGGGAGAATACAATGAGCAGTTCTTC. Translation: CASSSSLAGEYNEQFF.

The CDR3 nucleotides read TGCGCCAGCAGCCAAGATGGAGGAGAGACGGGGGAGCAGTTCTTC. It translates to CASSQDGGETGEQFF. The genes are TRBV4-3 and TRBJ2-1; possible D gene TRBD2, 5 bases. CDR3 length equals 15 residues. The V end lost 0 bases, the J end lost 10 bases, and 16 bases lay between the germline ends. CDR1 and CDR2 (germline): LGHNA, YSLEER.

V is TRBV12-3 or TRBV12-4 and J is TRBJ2-3; 7 bases are a match to TRBD2. The J segment lost 0 bases and the V segment lost 0 bases, leaving 3 bases of the junction unmatched. This CDR3 has 16 residues. CDR3: CASSLAAGSSTDTQYF. The CDR3 DNA reads as TGTGCCAGCAGTTTAGCAGCGGGATCTAGCACAGATACGCAGTATTTT.

The rearrangement uses TRBV2 and TRBJ2-1; D is ambiguous. The germline gives CDR1 SNHLY, CDR2 FYNNEI. V was trimmed by 7 bases and J by 6 bases, leaving 7 bases between them. The CDR3 covers 11 residues. CDR3 DNA: TGTGCCAGCAATGGCTTCAATGAGCAGTTCTTC. Protein product: CASNGFNEQFF.

The chain carries TRBV14 and TRBJ2-5; D might be TRBD1 (6 bases). The length of the CDR3 is 14 residues. Germline V gene data show CDR1 as SGHDN and CDR2 as FVKESK. Trimming pared 4 bases from V and 4 bases from J, leaving 13 bases between. CDR3 bases: TGTGCCAGCAGCCTCCGGACAGTTCTAGAGACCCAGTACTTC. Protein sequence: CASSLRTVLETQYF. Complete variable domain (other parts from reference TRBV14 and TRBJ2-5): EAGVTQFPSHSVIEKGQTVTLRCDPISGHDNLYWYRRVMGKEIKFLLHFVKESKQDESGMPNNRFLAERTGGTYSTLKVQPAELEDSGVYFCASSLRTVLETQYFGPGTRLLVL.

The V call is TRBV7-9, the J call TRBJ2-4, with 8 bases identical to TRBD1. The germline CDR1 and CDR2 sequences are SEHNR and FQNEAQ (reference sequence). The CDR3 has 16 amino acids. V shed 5 bases and J 2 bases; nucleotides not matched to a gene: 8. CDR3 residues: CASSHPGGKSKNIQYF. The CDR3 bases are TGTGCCAGCAGCCACCCAGGGGGCAAGTCCAAAAACATTCAGTACTTC.

This clonotype occurred a few times. V usage is TRBV7-3 and J usage is TRBJ2-3, with D perhaps given as TRBD1 or TRBD2 (5 bases each). The length of the CDR3 is 16 residues. Per germline, CDR1 SGHTA and CDR2 FQGTGA. Trimming removed 1 base from V and 7 bases from J, with 18 bases in between. This chain's CDR3 is CASSLMLGELTNTQYF. The CDR3 DNA reads as TGTGCCAGCAGCTTAATGTTGGGGGAATTAACGAATACGCAGTATTTT. The variable domain in full, with the rest retrieved from reference TRBV7-3 and TRBJ2-3, is GAGVSQTPSNKVTEKGKYVELRCDPISGHTALYWYRQSLGQGPEFLIYFQGTGAADDSGLPNDRFFAVRPEGSVSTLKIQRTERGDSAVYLCASSLMLGELTNTQYFGPGTRLTVL.

V and J are TRBV25-1 and TRBJ2-5; unclear D gene. V lost 6 bases and J 6 bases, leaving 8 bases between the germline ends. This CDR3 is built from 11 residues. Germline CDR1 MGHDK, CDR2 SYGVNS. The CDR3: CASREDQTQYF. DNA of the CDR3: TGTGCCAGCAGAGAAGACCAGACCCAGTACTTC.

The chain recombines TRBV6-5 with TRBJ2-2, with 12 nucleotides matching TRBD2. Germline lookup yields CDR1 MNHEY and CDR2 SVGAGI. This CDR3 has 15 residues. The V and J ends lost 4 bases and 4 bases, in that order; junction bases with no gene match: 1. CDR3 amino acids: CASSLTSGSTGELFF. The DNA for the CDR3 is TGTGCCAGCAGTTTGACTAGCGGGAGCACCGGGGAGCTGTTTTTT.

In DNA form, the CDR3 reads TGTGCCAGCAGTTTAATCGAGGGGACAGTCAATCAGCCCCAGCATTTT. Protein sequence: CASSLIEGTVNQPQHF. The chain uses TRBV28 and TRBJ1-5, with 7 bases aligning to TRBD1. CDR1 MDHEN and CDR2 SYDVKM come from the germline V gene. The CDR3 sequence is 16 residues long. V lost 2 bases and J lost 3; bases outside the gene matches: 7.

The V gene is TRBV24-1, the J gene TRBJ2-5; D remains unclear. This CDR3 contains 13 residues. V was shortened by 3 bases and J by 4 bases, with 8 bases between the two germline ends. Germline V gene lookup returns CDR1 KGHDR and CDR2 SFDVKD. CDR3 amino acids: CATSDRRLETQYF. The CDR3 nucleotides read TGTGCCACCAGTGATAGACGGCTAGAGACCCAGTACTTC.

V gene TRBV4-1 combines with J gene TRBJ1-5, with 8 bases fitting TRBD1. The germline CDR1 and CDR2 sequences are MGHRA and YSYEKL. This CDR3 region has 20 residues. Unmatched junction bases numbered 15, after V lost 0 bases and J lost 2 bases. CDR3 nucleotides: TGCGCCAGCAGCCAAGACGTGTCAGGGGGCCCGCTTAGGGGCAATCAGCCCCAGCATTTT. This codes for CASSQDVSGGPLRGNQPQHF.

This chain links TRBV30 with TRBJ2-1; D is uncertain. Germline V gene data show CDR1 as GTSNPN and CDR2 as SVGIG (reference sequence). The CDR3 has 16 amino acids. Trimming cost V 0 bases and J 4 bases, with 16 bases left between them. CDR3 loop: CAWSVRELTSYNEQFF. CDR3 coding DNA: TGTGCCTGGAGTGTAAGGGAACTGACCAGTTACAATGAGCAGTTCTTC.

This clonotype occurred a few times. The gene calls are TRBV12-3 or TRBV12-4 and TRBJ2-2; 8 positions agree with TRBD1. This CDR3 region has 17 residues. The junction had 4 bases not matched to a gene; V was cut back by 1 base and J by 0 bases. For the CDR3, the DNA is TGTGCCAGCAGTTTAGGTCAGGGGGCTCCGAACACCGGGGAGCTGTTTTTT. It encodes CASSLGQGAPNTGELFF.

V and J are TRBV2 and TRBJ2-1; the D gene is possibly TRBD1 (6 bases). CDR1 and CDR2 from the germline V gene are SNHLY and FYNNEI. Between the trimmed V and J ends, which lost 6 bases and 8 bases, there was a span of 17 bases. This CDR3 region has 14 residues. CDR3 coding DNA: TGTGCCAGCAGAGCCGGACAGATTGTAGATGAGCAGTTCTTC. This translates into CASRAGQIVDEQFF.

The chain joins TRBV5-1 to TRBJ2-3; TRBD1 matches 9 bases. CDR3 length: 16 residues. In germline, CDR1 is SGHRS, CDR2 YFSETQ. The V gene end was trimmed by 3 bases and the J gene end by 4 bases; junction bases not matched to a gene: 9. CDR3 region: CASSSQGARSPDTQYF. The CDR3 bases are TGCGCCAGCAGCTCACAGGGGGCGCGGAGTCCAGATACGCAGTATTTT.

This clonotype was seen repeatedly, ten times or more. The chain links TRBV12-3 or TRBV12-4 to TRBJ2-2, with 12 bases aligning to TRBD2. The CDR3 length is 16 residues. V was pared by 5 bases and J by 4 bases, with 5 bases of the junction left unmatched. The CDR3 nucleotides read TGTGCCAGCAGTCGACTAGCGGGAGCTGGCACCGGGGAGCTGTTTTTT. Encoded protein: CASSRLAGAGTGELFF.

This clonotype was seen a handful of times. The chain joins TRBV5-1 to TRBJ2-5, with 9 bases lining up with TRBD1. Germline V gene sequence: CDR1 SGHRS, CDR2 YFSETQ. The CDR3 contains 16 residues. V lost 4 bases to trimming and J lost 0 bases; unmatched junction nucleotides: 7. The CDR3 region is CASSLGTGTYQETQYF. The CDR3 nucleotides read TGCGCCAGCAGCCTTGGGACAGGGACATACCAAGAGACCCAGTACTTC. The whole variable domain, filled in from reference TRBV5-1 and TRBJ2-5, reads KAGVTQTPRYLIKTRGQQVTLSCSPISGHRSVSWYQQTPGQGLQFLFEYFSETQRNKGNFPGRFSGRQFSNSRSEMNVSTLELGDSALYLCASSLGTGTYQETQYFGPGTRLLVL.

The chain joins TRBV6-1 to TRBJ2-5; 8 nucleotides match TRBD2. CDR3 length: 16 residues. V was pared by 5 bases and J by 1 base, with 9 bases of the junction left unmatched. CDR1 is MNHNS, CDR2 SASEGT, per germline. The CDR3 loop reads CASSPGGVGSQETQYF. The CDR3, as DNA: TGTGCCAGCAGTCCGGGGGGGGTGGGGTCCCAAGAGACCCAGTACTTC.

This clonotype was recorded at least ten times. The chain joins TRBV3-1 to TRBJ2-1, with a possible D match to TRBD2 (5 bases). Trimming removed 0 bases at V and 4 bases at J, with 13 bases between. Germline V gives CDR1 LGHDT, CDR2 YNNKEL (reference sequence). CDR3 length equals 16 residues. The DNA of the CDR3 is TGTGCCAGCAGCCAAGATGCGGGTTTAGGATACAATGAGCAGTTCTTC. Its translation: CASSQDAGLGYNEQFF.

This clonotype was counted a few times. The CDR3 coding sequence is TGCAGCGTTGCGGGTAGCGGGGGGTCCCTGGATACGCAGTATTTT. This codes for CSVAGSGGSLDTQYF. The rearrangement uses TRBV29-1 and TRBJ2-3; 10 bases are shared with TRBD2. This CDR3 region has 15 residues. The V segment lost 4 bases and the J segment 6 bases; nucleotides outside the gene matches: 10. In germline, CDR1 is SQVTM, CDR2 ANQGSEA.

This clonotype was counted only a few times. The J gene is TRBJ2-3, the V gene TRBV24-1; 7 bases map to TRBD2. The CDR3 covers 15 residues. The germline gives CDR1 KGHDR, CDR2 SFDVKD. Losses at the gene ends were 4 bases for V and 4 bases for J; bases not matched to a gene: 7. As DNA, the CDR3 is TGTGCCACCAGTGAGCCGGCGGGAGCTGCAGATACGCAGTATTTT. Translating gives CATSEPAGAADTQYF.

This chain links TRBV6-1 with TRBJ2-7, with a tentative D call TRBD2 (5 bases). Trimming cost V 7 bases and J 0 bases, with 16 bases left between them. The CDR3 runs to 15 residues. In germline, CDR1 is MNHNS, CDR2 SASEGT. CDR3 region: CASTLSRAGSYEQYF. As DNA, the CDR3 is TGTGCCAGCACACTTAGCCGGGCGGGCTCCTACGAGCAGTACTTC.

This chain links TRBV4-2 with TRBJ2-2; D could derive from TRBD1 or TRBD2 (5 bases each). The CDR3 has 18 amino acids. Germline V gene sequence: CDR1 LGHNA, CDR2 YNFKEQ. Trimming removed 1 base at V and 0 bases at J, with 15 bases between. The CDR3 DNA is TGTGCCAGCAGCCAAGTCGCAGGGCTAGCTGCGAACACCGGGGAGCTGTTTTTT. Its translation: CASSQVAGLAANTGELFF.

This clonotype was observed many times. The genes are TRBV5-1 and TRBJ2-1; TRBD2 is a possible D gene (5 bases). V was clipped by 5 bases and J by 3 bases, with 9 bases between them. This CDR3 region has 13 residues. CDR1 and CDR2 from the germline V gene are SGHRS and YFSETQ. CDR3 amino acids: CASSPGDYNEQFF. The DNA of the CDR3 is TGCGCCAGCAGTCCCGGGGACTACAATGAGCAGTTCTTC.

The V and J genes are TRBV6-2 or TRBV6-3 and TRBJ2-7; 11 bases fit TRBD2. Germline V gives CDR1 MNHEY, CDR2 SVGEGT. CDR3 size: 15 residues. V dropped 2 bases and J dropped 7; count of bases not matched to a gene: 7. Here the CDR3 DNA reads TGTGCCAGCAGTTACGCGCTTCGACTAGCGGGGGAGCAGTACTTC. Residues: CASSYALRLAGEQYF.

This clonotype showed up just a few times. CDR3 nucleotides: TGTGCCAGCAGCCAAATCCGGTTCAGCTCCTACAATGAGCAGTTCTTC. Translation: CASSQIRFSSYNEQFF. The V and J genes are TRBV14 and TRBJ2-1; no clear D. Germline CDR1 SGHDN, CDR2 FVKESK. V lost 2 bases, J lost 0 bases, and 11 bases lay in between. CDR3 length: 16 residues.

The chain combines TRBV11-2 with TRBJ2-4; D gene unclear. CDR1 is SGHAT, CDR2 FQNNGV, per germline. Trimming pared 1 base from V and 2 bases from J, leaving 3 bases between. The CDR3 runs 13 residues. The CDR3 coding sequence is TGTGCCAGCAGCTTAGGGACCAAAAACATTCAGTACTTC. Amino acids: CASSLGTKNIQYF.